Listed below are T cell receptor beta chains from one sample, sequenced in a study of T cell repertoires in cytomegalovirus infection. MiXCR, run by TCRdb on the reads, gives a single entry per CDR3 protein. This table has about 130,000 distinct CDR3 sequences, 8% to 9% appearing once. The sequencing sample was made of PBMCs. Receptors were obtained from a human donor in good health (CMV status not recorded). Some clones in this sample may be carry-over from other donors' samples. The CDR3 runs from the conserved cysteine through the conserved F or W. The order of the fields is D gene, clone size, V gene, J gene, CDR3 protein, CDR3 DNA. A D gene is named only where the DNA matches it firmly. Clone size is not always given. Where it is, it says once, few, many or a class for expanded clones.

>TRBD1|NA|TRBV12-3/TRBV12-4|TRBJ2-2
CASSSRQGRAGELFF
TGTGCCAGCAGCTCCAGACAGGGAAGGGCAGGGGAGCTGTTTTTT
>NA|few|TRBV6-5|TRBJ2-7
CASSYRPQGGAYEQYF
TGTGCCAGCAGTTACCGACCCCAGGGGGGGGCCTACGAGCAGTACTTC
>TRBD1|NA|TRBV5-1|TRBJ2-5
CASSLRQGETQYF
TGCGCCAGCAGCTTACGACAGGGAGAGACCCAGTACTTC
>NA|NA|TRBV20-1|TRBJ2-2
CSARAEGSNTGELFF
TGCAGTGCTAGAGCGGAGGGATCGAACACCGGGGAGCTGTTTTTT
>TRBD2|many|TRBV6-4|TRBJ2-1
CASSDSPSGSGEQFF
TGTGCCAGCAGTGACTCTCCTAGCGGGAGTGGTGAGCAGTTCTTC
>NA|many|TRBV7-2|TRBJ1-2
CASSTYTGNYGYTF
TGTGCCAGCAGCACTTATACAGGGAACTATGGCTACACCTTC
>NA|many|TRBV28|TRBJ2-2
CASSLVAFPGELFF
TGTGCCAGCAGTTTAGTAGCATTTCCCGGGGAGCTGTTTTTT
>TRBD1|NA|TRBV2|TRBJ1-1
CASTLTGATEAFF
TGTGCCAGCACCCTGACAGGGGCGACTGAAGCTTTCTTT
>NA|many|TRBV2|TRBJ1-2
CASSPMDGATSPYTF
TGTGCCAGCAGTCCAATGGACGGGGCTACCTCGCCCTACACCTTC
>TRBD1|NA|TRBV12-3/TRBV12-4|TRBJ2-1
CASSFSGQGDGNEQFF
TGTGCCAGCAGTTTCTCCGGACAGGGGGACGGGAATGAGCAGTTCTTC
>NA|many|TRBV28|TRBJ2-7
CASSSQADLPNEQYF
TGTGCCAGCAGTTCCCAAGCGGACCTCCCTAACGAGCAGTACTTC
>NA|few|TRBV5-1|TRBJ2-5
CASSRGSEQETQYF
TGCGCCAGCAGCCGCGGGTCAGAGCAAGAGACCCAGTACTTC
>NA|many|TRBV7-9|TRBJ1-1
CASRLGVQGMNTEAFF
TGTGCCAGCAGGTTAGGGGTGCAGGGCATGAACACTGAAGCTTTCTTT
>NA|many|TRBV29-1|TRBJ2-7
CSVYGLYEQYF
TGCAGCGTGTACGGACTCTACGAGCAGTACTTC
>NA|many|TRBV6-5|TRBJ1-5
CASSYRQSNQPQHF
TGTGCCAGCAGTTACAGGCAGAGCAATCAGCCCCAGCATTTT
>NA|many|TRBV19|TRBJ1-5
CASKQGRDQPQHF
TGTGCCAGTAAGCAGGGAAGAGATCAGCCCCAGCATTTT
>TRBD1|many|TRBV25-1|TRBJ1-5
CASSEQGGNQPQHF
TGTGCCAGCAGTGAACAGGGGGGCAACCAGCCCCAGCATTTT
>NA|many|TRBV10-2|TRBJ1-5
CASTEFGQGDQPQHF
TGCGCCAGCACTGAGTTTGGCCAGGGTGATCAGCCCCAGCATTTT
>TRBD2|NA|TRBV7-2|TRBJ2-4
CASSTGLAGGGNIQYF
TGTGCCAGCAGCACGGGACTAGCGGGGGGGGGGAACATTCAGTACTTC
>NA|many|TRBV19|TRBJ1-1
CASDKNTEAFF
TGTGCCAGTGACAAGAACACTGAAGCTTTCTTT
>NA|many|TRBV28|TRBJ2-3
CASSPTSGRNTDTQYF
TGTGCCAGCAGCCCAACGTCAGGGCGAAACACAGATACGCAGTATTTT
>NA|few|TRBV29-1|TRBJ2-7
CSVGTDLYEQYF
TGCAGCGTCGGGACTGACTTATACGAGCAGTACTTC
>NA|NA|TRBV20-1|TRBJ2-3
CSAMGPETDTQYF
TGCAGTGCTATGGGGCCCGAAACAGATACGCAGTATTTT
>NA|many|TRBV12-3/TRBV12-4|TRBJ2-3
CASGLISSDTQYF
TGTGCCAGCGGATTAATTTCTTCAGATACGCAGTATTTT
>NA|many|TRBV5-1|TRBJ2-1
CASSLGPGAYNEQFF
TGCGCCAGCAGCTTGGGTCCAGGGGCCTACAATGAGCAGTTCTTC
>TRBD2|few|TRBV20-1|TRBJ2-7
CSAYRGEPSYEQYF
TGCAGTGCTTATCGGGGGGAACCTTCCTACGAGCAGTACTTC
>NA|many|TRBV7-8|TRBJ2-3
CASSRDGGSTDTQYF
TGTGCCAGCAGCCGAGATGGGGGGAGCACAGATACGCAGTATTTT
>NA|NA|TRBV14|TRBJ2-1
CASSQWKTGASRHEQFF
TGTGCCAGCAGCCAATGGAAGACAGGTGCCTCACGTCATGAGCAGTTCTTC
>NA|NA|TRBV5-1|TRBJ2-3
CASSLSSRGTDTQYF
TGCGCCAGCAGCTTGAGTTCGAGGGGTACAGATACGCAGTATTTT
>NA|many|TRBV18|TRBJ1-1
CASSPQRGGQTEAFF
TGTGCCAGCTCACCACAACGTGGGGGTCAAACTGAAGCTTTCTTT
>NA|many|TRBV7-2|TRBJ1-5
CASSPTQGGQPQHF
TGTGCCAGCAGCCCGACCCAGGGAGGCCAGCCCCAGCATTTT
>NA|many|TRBV12-3/TRBV12-4|TRBJ2-5
CASSLGGRGETQYF
TGTGCCAGCAGTTTAGGGGGTAGGGGAGAGACCCAGTACTTC
>NA|NA|TRBV4-1|TRBJ1-1
CASSRSPGGGDTEAFF
TGCGCCAGCAGCCGATCCCCGGGGGGAGGGGACACTGAAGCTTTCTTT
>NA|NA|TRBV27|TRBJ1-2
CASSLWQGGGYTF
TGTGCCAGCAGTTTATGGCAGGGCGGCGGCTACACCTTC
>TRBD2|many|TRBV4-1|TRBJ2-1
CASTHRLAGLSYNEQFF
TGCGCCAGCACCCACCGACTAGCGGGGCTCTCCTACAATGAGCAGTTCTTC
>TRBD2|NA|TRBV28|TRBJ2-7
CASSPAGGRGAYEQYF
TGTGCCAGCAGCCCCGCGGGGGGGCGGGGGGCCTACGAGCAGTACTTC
>NA|many|TRBV12-3/TRBV12-4|TRBJ2-6
CASSFRDPIFSGANVLTF
TGTGCCAGCAGTTTTCGGGACCCCATCTTCTCTGGGGCCAACGTCCTGACTTTC
>NA|NA|TRBV2|TRBJ1-4
CASKERGRSNEKLFF
TGTGCCAGCAAGGAGCGGGGGAGGTCTAATGAAAAACTGTTTTTT
>TRBD2|many|TRBV7-2|TRBJ2-2
CASSLGLSGGFGELFF
TGTGCCAGCAGCTTGGGCCTGAGCGGGGGATTCGGGGAGCTGTTTTTT
>TRBD1|many|TRBV25-1|TRBJ1-4
CASSDIQGASNEKLFF
TGTGCCAGCAGTGACATACAGGGGGCAAGTAATGAAAAACTGTTTTTT
>NA|NA|TRBV20-1|TRBJ1-2
CSARDRERDGYTF
TGCAGTGCTAGAGACAGGGAACGGGATGGCTACACCTTC
>NA|many|TRBV28|TRBJ1-2
CASSLTGTGGYTF
TGTGCCAGCAGCCTTACAGGGACCGGAGGCTACACCTTC
>NA|NA|TRBV24-1|TRBJ2-5
CATSDFGFAARETQYF
TGTGCCACCAGTGATTTTGGGTTTGCGGCCCGAGAGACCCAGTACTTC
>NA|many|TRBV2|TRBJ1-4
CASGYGFSTTNEKLFF
TGTGCCAGCGGCTACGGGTTCTCGACGACTAATGAAAAACTGTTTTTT
>NA|NA|TRBV24-1|TRBJ1-5
CATDPATHRNFNQPQHF
TGTGCCACCGATCCAGCAACCCACAGGAATTTCAATCAGCCCCAGCATTTT
>NA|many|TRBV3-1|TRBJ1-1
CASSQDISWGENTEAFF
TGTGCCAGCAGCCAAGATATATCATGGGGAGAGAACACTGAAGCTTTCTTT
>NA|many|TRBV6-5|TRBJ1-1
CASSKGWGDTEAFF
TGTGCCAGCAGCAAAGGGTGGGGAGACACTGAAGCTTTCTTT